The 17 T cell receptor beta chains below all came from one sample that was sequenced in a study of cytomegalovirus exposure and HLA in healthy donors. Primers: 60 Vbeta forward and 13 Jbeta reverse. Repertoires were generated with immunoSEQ multiplex PCR, while TCRdb's copy carries only in-frame clones and drops some. This table has roughly 110,000 clones, around 82% appearing once. The specimen sequenced was PBMCs. All receptors come from a man aged 45-60 years in good health and CMV-seronegative.

This rearrangement joins TRBV2 to TRBJ2-5; 8 bases are a match to TRBD2. Germline trimming cut 4 bases from V and 4 bases from J; bases unmatched to any gene: 8. This CDR3 spans 15 amino acids. Germline lookup yields CDR1 SNHLY and CDR2 FYNNEI. Written as DNA, the CDR3 is TGTGCCAGCAGTGGGCGGCGGGGGGCCGGAGAGACCCAGTACTTC. Its translation is CASSGRRGAGETQYF. Complete variable domain (other parts from reference TRBV2 and TRBJ2-5): EPEVTQTPSHQVTQMGQEVILRCVPISNHLYFYWYRQILGQKVEFLVSFYNNEISEKSEIFDDQFSVERPDGSNFTLKIRSTKLEDSAMYFCASSGRRGAGETQYFGPGTRLLVL.

For this clone: The junction departs from germline at one end; a sequencing error may be responsible. The chain is built from TRBV7-9 and TRBJ1-1; weak D call: TRBD1 (6 bases). Looked up from germline, CDR1 is SEHNR and CDR2 is FQNEAQ (reference sequence). The CDR3 is 15 amino acids. The CDR3 DNA follows: TGTTCCAGCAGCCCTCAAGGGGGGGCCCCCACTGAAGCTTTCTTT. Protein sequence: CSSSPQGGAPTEAFF.

DNA for the CDR3: TGTGCCAGCAGCCCCTTCGGACGGCCGACAGCTAACTATGGCTACACCTTC. It specifies CASSPFGRPTANYGYTF. This chain links TRBV7-8 with TRBJ1-2; the D gene is possibly TRBD1 (5 bases). V was trimmed by 5 bases and J by 0 bases, leaving 19 bases between them. This CDR3 is 17 amino acids long. The germline V gene has CDR1 SGHVS and CDR2 FQNEAQ.

The rearrangement links TRBV2 to TRBJ2-5, with D possibly TRBD1 on 5 matching bases. Between the trimmed V and J ends, which lost 6 bases and 5 bases, there was a span of 13 bases. The CDR3 has 13 residues. Germline CDR1 is SNHLY and CDR2 is FYNNEI. CDR3: CASRLQVPETQYF. DNA of the CDR3: TGTGCCAGCAGACTACAGGTACCGGAGACCCAGTACTTC. Complete variable domain (other parts from reference TRBV2 and TRBJ2-5): EPEVTQTPSHQVTQMGQEVILRCVPISNHLYFYWYRQILGQKVEFLVSFYNNEISEKSEIFDDQFSVERPDGSNFTLKIRSTKLEDSAMYFCASRLQVPETQYFGPGTRLLVL.

The rearrangement joins TRBV29-1 to TRBJ2-2; 11 nucleotides match TRBD1. The CDR3 is 15 residues long. In germline, CDR1 is SQVTM, CDR2 ANQGSEA. Germline trimming cut 3 bases from V and 2 bases from J; bases unmatched to any gene: 2. The CDR3 loop is CSVDGQGANTGELFF. The CDR3 bases are TGCAGCGTTGATGGACAGGGGGCCAACACCGGGGAGCTGTTTTTT.

The genes are TRBV6-5 and TRBJ1-1, with D perhaps matching TRBD1 (6 bases). This CDR3 contains 13 residues. Germline V gene sequence: CDR1 MNHEY, CDR2 SVGAGI. The V end lost 3 bases, the J end lost 11 bases, and 16 bases lay between the germline ends. Written as DNA, the CDR3 is TGTGCCAGCAGTTATACGACAGGTAAATCGGCTTTCTTT. Protein sequence: CASSYTTGKSAFF.

Details on this clone: Sequence at one end of the junction differs from germline and may be a read error. The chain has TRBV7-9 and TRBJ1-1; D is uncertain. Germline loops: CDR1 SEHNR, CDR2 FQNEAQ (reference sequence). This CDR3 is built from 12 residues. The CDR3 is CSSSLRETEAFF. In DNA, the CDR3 is TGTTCCAGCAGCTTACGGGAAACTGAAGCTTTCTTT.

The rearrangement joins TRBV10-2 to TRBJ2-2; D remains unclear. CDR1 WSHSY and CDR2 SAAADI come from the germline V gene. The CDR3 runs 11 residues. V lost 5 bases to trimming and J lost 4 bases, with 2 bases between them. The CDR3 is CASSRTGELFF. CDR3 sequence (DNA): TGCGCCAGCAGTCGCACCGGGGAGCTGTTTTTT.

The rearrangement links TRBV7-2 to TRBJ1-5; 8 nucleotides match TRBD1. CDR1 is SGHTA, CDR2 FQGNSA, per germline. V gave up 4 bases and J gave up 6 bases; unmatched junction bases: 2. This CDR3 is built from 13 residues. The CDR3 DNA reads as TGTGCCAGCAGCTCGGACAGGGTTCAGCCCCAGCATTTT. Translation: CASSSDRVQPQHF.

V is TRBV13 and J is TRBJ1-2, with D perhaps TRBD1 (6 bases). This CDR3 region has 16 residues. V lost 1 base, J lost 8 bases, and 20 bases lay in between. Looked up from germline, CDR1 is PRHDT and CDR2 is FYEKMQ (reference sequence). The CDR3 nucleotides are TGTGCCAGCAGCTTAGCGGGGACATCTCCTTATTACGGCTACACCTTC. Amino acid sequence: CASSLAGTSPYYGYTF.

V usage is TRBV4-1 and J usage is TRBJ2-7; 9 bases are a match to TRBD2. This CDR3 contains 16 residues. V shed 4 bases, J shed 6 bases, and the junction held 13 bases outside the gene matches. Germline CDR1 is MGHRA and CDR2 is YSYEKL. The chain's CDR3 is CASSRDPGLAFREQYF. CDR3 DNA: TGCGCCAGCAGCCGAGACCCGGGACTAGCTTTTCGCGAGCAGTACTTC.

The V and J genes are TRBV18 and TRBJ1-5; D may be TRBD1 (5 bases). This CDR3 is 13 amino acids long. Germline values: CDR1 KGHSH, CDR2 LQKENI. Trimming cost V 2 bases and J 4 bases, with 6 bases left between them. In DNA form, the CDR3 reads TGTGCCAGCTCACCAGGGGGGAATCAGCCCCAGCATTTT. Translated: CASSPGGNQPQHF.

The chain uses TRBV5-5 and TRBJ2-1; no clear D. V was pared by 1 base and J by 4 bases, with 6 bases between. This CDR3 is 13 amino acids long. Germline CDR1 and CDR2: SGHKS and YYEKEE (reference sequence). The CDR3: CASSLREYNEQFF. For the CDR3, the DNA is TGTGCCAGCAGCTTGCGAGAATACAATGAGCAGTTCTTC.

J is TRBJ2-3 and V is TRBV7-2; unclear D gene. Germline V gene data show CDR1 as SGHTA and CDR2 as FQGNSA. This CDR3 has 16 residues. Trimming shortened V by 1 base and J by 1 base, and 12 bases separated the two germline ends. Here the CDR3 DNA reads TGTGCCAGCAGCTTAGAAGCGAGATTCGGCACAGATACGCAGTATTTT. Amino acids: CASSLEARFGTDTQYF.

This chain links TRBV7-9 with TRBJ1-2, with D hard to call. The germline CDR1 and CDR2 sequences are SEHNR and FQNEAQ (reference sequence). The CDR3 length is 14 residues. V was shortened by 4 bases and J by 7 bases, with 16 bases between the two germline ends. The CDR3 coding sequence is TGTGCCAGCAGCTCTGGGCCCCGAGGGTCTGGCTACACCTTC. It codes for CASSSGPRGSGYTF. Looking up the rest from reference TRBV7-9 and TRBJ1-2 gives the full variable domain: DTGVSQNPRHKITKRGQNVTFRCDPISEHNRLYWYRQTLGQGPEFLTYFQNEAQLEKSRLLSDRFSAERPKGSFSTLEIQRTEQGDSAMYLCASSSGPRGSGYTFGSGTRLTVV.

The gene calls are TRBV27 and TRBJ2-3, with 8 bases that match TRBD1. The germline V gene encodes CDR1 MNHEY and CDR2 SMNVEV (reference sequence). Unmatched junction bases numbered 4, after V lost 2 bases and J lost 0 bases. CDR3 size: 16 residues. This CDR3 reads CASSLQGAPSTDTQYF. CDR3 in DNA: TGTGCCAGCAGTTTACAGGGGGCTCCCAGCACAGATACGCAGTATTTT.

There are a few counts of this clone. The genes are TRBV6-5 and TRBJ1-1; D is uncertain. This CDR3 contains 13 residues. Trimming shortened V by 3 bases and J by 4 bases, and 9 bases separated the two germline ends. Germline CDR1 MNHEY, CDR2 SVGAGI. CDR3 residues: CASSYGSITEAFF. The DNA of the CDR3 is TGTGCCAGCAGTTATGGTAGTATCACTGAAGCTTTCTTT.